The source of this T cell receptor (beta chain) is a study of read filtering for tumor transcriptome and immune sequencing. Study at large: Transcriptome libraries were built from DNase-treated RNA.

This clonotype has at least ten counts. This library used roughly 400 ng RNA and molecular barcoded adaptors spanning alpha/delta and beta/gamma chains. TCRdb re-called the reads with MiXCR, one entry per CDR3 protein. Found here are some 40,000 distinct CDR3 sequences, around 15% of them singletons; the top ten hold around 7.3%. At the time of active disease, bone marrow was collected from every patient. Looked up from germline, CDR1 is SGHRS and CDR2 is YFSETQ. V was clipped by 0 bases and J by 2 bases, with 9 bases between them. The CDR3 contains 16 residues. The sequence was obtained from a donor at least 40 years old with multiple myeloma. Sequenced sample: a population of CD138-negative cells sorted from bone marrow. The rearrangement links TRBV5-1 to TRBJ1-6; unclear D gene. This chain's CDR3 is CASSLDPVTYNSPLHF. As DNA, the CDR3 is TGCGCCAGCAGCTTGGATCCAGTGACCTATAATTCACCCCTCCACTTT. Full variable domain (missing parts from reference TRBV5-1 and TRBJ1-6): KAGVTQTPRYLIKTRGQQVTLSCSPISGHRSVSWYQQTPGQGLQFLFEYFSETQRNKGNFPGRFSGRQFSNSRSEMNVSTLELGDSALYLCASSLDPVTYNSPLHFGNGTRLTVT.